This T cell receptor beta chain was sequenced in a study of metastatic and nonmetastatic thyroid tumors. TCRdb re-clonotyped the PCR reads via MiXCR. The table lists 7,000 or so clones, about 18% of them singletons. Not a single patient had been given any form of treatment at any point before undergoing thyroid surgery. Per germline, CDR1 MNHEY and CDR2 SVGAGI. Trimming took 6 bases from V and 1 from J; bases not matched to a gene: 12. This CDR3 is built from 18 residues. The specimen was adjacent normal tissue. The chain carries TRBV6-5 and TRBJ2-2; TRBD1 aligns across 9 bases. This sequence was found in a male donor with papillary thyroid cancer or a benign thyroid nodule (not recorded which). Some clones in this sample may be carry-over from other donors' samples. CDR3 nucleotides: TGTGCCAGCAGGTCCGGAACAGGGGGCATAGTGAACACCGGGGAGCTGTTTTTT. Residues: CASRSGTGGIVNTGELFF.